These 9 T cell receptor beta chains were sequenced from one sample in a study of blood T cell repertoires in COVID-19. Repertoires were generated with immunoSEQ multiplex PCR, while TCRdb's copy carries only in-frame clones and drops some. The sample has roughly 43,000 clones; 75% to 90% are singletons. Sequencing was carried out using peripheral blood. These receptors were obtained from a human donor in a cohort sampled during active COVID-19.

CDR3 nucleotide sequence: TGTGCCAGCAGCCCTAAGGGGGGGAACTATGGCTACACCTTC. This translates into CASSPKGGNYGYTF. This chain connects TRBV7-2 to TRBJ1-2, with a weak D call TRBD1 (6 bases). The CDR3 loop spans 14 amino acids. The germline V gene encodes CDR1 SGHTA and CDR2 FQGNSA. Deletions cut 5 bases from V and 2 bases from J, with 12 bases between.

The chain uses TRBV25-1 and TRBJ2-7; TRBD1 agrees at 9 bases. Germline trimming cut 4 bases from V and 6 bases from J; bases unmatched to any gene: 4. This CDR3 spans 13 amino acids. The V gene's germline CDR1 is MGHDK and CDR2 SYGVNS. The DNA for the CDR3 is TGTGCCAGCAGTGTCGGGACAGGGTTCGAGCAGTACTTC. Translating it yields CASSVGTGFEQYF.

This clone is medium-sized by share. The chain carries TRBV9 and TRBJ1-2, with a weak D call TRBD1 (5 bases). Trimming took 2 bases from V and 4 from J, leaving 9 bases between them. CDR1 SGDLS and CDR2 YYNGEE come from the germline V gene. This CDR3 has 13 residues. For the CDR3, the DNA is TGTGCCAGCAGCGTGCAGGGCCTCTATGGCTACACCTTC. It specifies CASSVQGLYGYTF.

The chain combines TRBV24-1 with TRBJ1-1; D is uncertain. Trimming stripped 2 bases from V and 1 base from J, with 4 bases between. The CDR3 covers 13 residues. The V gene's germline CDR1 is KGHDR and CDR2 SFDVKD. The CDR3 bases are TGTGCCACCAGTGATTCTCCGAACACTGAAGCTTTCTTT. Residues: CATSDSPNTEAFF.

The rearrangement links TRBV28 to TRBJ2-5, with 7 nucleotides matching TRBD1. The CDR3 has 14 amino acids. V dropped 7 bases and J dropped 5; count of bases not matched to a gene: 10. Per germline, CDR1 MDHEN and CDR2 SYDVKM. DNA of the CDR3: TGTGCCAGCAAACCCGACAGGGTCGACGAGACCCAGTACTTC. Its translation: CASKPDRVDETQYF.

This rearrangement joins TRBV9 to TRBJ1-1; D is possibly TRBD1 (5 bases). V was trimmed by 0 bases and J by 1 base, leaving 10 bases between them. Germline V gene sequence: CDR1 SGDLS, CDR2 YYNGEE. This CDR3 is 15 amino acids long. The CDR3 nucleotides read TGTGCCAGCAGCGTAGGCTCCAGGGCGAACACTGAAGCTTTCTTT. This sequence encodes CASSVGSRANTEAFF.

This CDR3 is CASSEVAGAEQDTQYF. The CDR3 nucleotides read TGCGCCAGCAGTGAAGTAGCGGGAGCCGAGCAGGATACGCAGTATTTT. V is TRBV10-2 and J is TRBJ2-3; TRBD2 matches at 9 bases. Germline CDR1 reads WSHSY; CDR2 reads SAAADI. With 3 bases clipped from V and 6 bases from J, the junction kept 10 bases outside the gene matches. This CDR3 comprises 16 residues.

V gene TRBV11-2 combines with J gene TRBJ2-3; TRBD2 is a possible D gene (5 bases). The V end was cut by 1 base, the J end by 1 base, with 15 bases between. The V gene's germline CDR1 is SGHAT and CDR2 FQNNGV. The CDR3 is 17 residues long. Written as DNA, the CDR3 is TGTGCCAGCAGCTTAGGTACGTGGGAGCGCCGCACAGATACGCAGTATTTT. Its translation is CASSLGTWERRTDTQYF.

This chain uses TRBV15 with TRBJ1-3; 8 bases match TRBD1. Per germline, CDR1 LNHNV and CDR2 YYDKDF (reference sequence). The length of the CDR3 is 14 residues. The V and J ends lost 1 base and 4 bases, in that order; junction bases with no gene match: 0. The CDR3 DNA follows: TGTGCCACCAGCAGAGCAGGGGGCGGAAACACCATATATTTT. Translation gives CATSRAGGGNTIYF. The variable domain in full, completed from reference TRBV15 and TRBJ1-3, reads DAMVIQNPRYQVTQFGKPVTLSCSQTLNHNVMYWYQQKSSQAPKLLFHYYDKDFNNEADTPDNFQSRRPNTSFCFLDIRSPGLGDTAMYLCATSRAGGGNTIYFGEGSWLTVV.